The clone carrying this T cell receptor (beta chain) was found a few times. The antigen is not known. Its ends do not fully match the called genes, so a read error is possible. Use of 60 Vbeta and 13 Jbeta primers characterized the PCR. Clones were sequenced by immunoSEQ multiplex PCR, and TCRdb holds only the in-frame ones, with some missing. Here the sample spans over 200,000 clones, roughly 70% being singletons. The sample originates from a study of cytomegalovirus exposure and HLA in healthy donors. General study results and limits: For most TCR beta V segments, an earlier analysis put the productive rate at about 90% or about 30% of the time. The authors later linked a missense DCLRE1C variant to TCR beta V- and J-gene trimming. It was likely that a cluster of highly shared sequence variants was a sequencing artifact.

This CDR3 comprises 14 residues. The germline CDR1 and CDR2 sequences are ENHRY and SYGVKD. The source material was PBMCs. The clonotype originates from a woman under 40 in good health and CMV-seronegative. V is TRBV10-3 and J is TRBJ1-1, with TRBD1 identical over 7 bases. As DNA, the CDR3 is TGTGCCAGCAGTCTCCCGGGGACAGTCACTGAAGCTTTCTTT. Residues: CASSLPGTVTEAFF.